The 9 T cell receptor beta chains in this list originate from one sample, sequenced in a study of cytotoxic CD8 clonotypes in ibrutinib-treated CLL. Produced via immunoSEQ multiplex PCR; TCRdb's table is partial and in-frame only. The sample has 130,000 to 150,000 clones, around 93% seen once. Sequencing was performed on PBMCs, taken after 12 months of ibrutinib treatment. These TCRs come from a human donor with chronic lymphocytic leukemia.

The V gene is TRBV11-2, the J gene TRBJ2-4; D may correspond to TRBD1 or TRBD2 (6 bases each). The V and J ends lost 4 bases and 0 bases respectively, with 16 bases between them. Germline CDR1 SGHAT, CDR2 FQNNGV. CDR3 length: 17 residues. The CDR3 is CASSSPRGTIAKNIQYF. CDR3 sequence (DNA): TGTGCCAGCAGCTCTCCTCGGGGGACAATAGCCAAAAACATTCAGTACTTC.

This clone was recorded only once. The chain couples TRBV19 to TRBJ2-7; TRBD1 aligns across 9 bases. V lost 11 bases, J lost 2 bases, and 4 bases stayed unmatched. Germline V CDR1 and CDR2: LNHDA, SQIVND (reference sequence). The length of the CDR3 is 12 residues. The CDR3 loop reads CAAGQGAYEQYF. Written as DNA, the CDR3 is TGTGCCGCGGGACAGGGTGCCTACGAGCAGTACTTC.

V and J are TRBV4-2 and TRBJ2-7; 7 bases map to TRBD1. CDR3 length: 15 residues. Germline CDR1 reads LGHNA; CDR2 reads YNFKEQ. The V and J ends lost 5 bases and 4 bases, in that order; junction bases with no gene match: 11. Here the CDR3 reads CASSSTGTAGYEQYF. CDR3 in DNA: TGTGCCAGCAGCAGCACCGGGACAGCTGGTTACGAGCAGTACTTC.

The chain joins TRBV29-1 to TRBJ1-4, with 11 bases identical to TRBD1. V dropped 4 bases and J dropped 7; count of bases not matched to a gene: 8. The germline CDR1 and CDR2 sequences are SQVTM and ANQGSEA. CDR3 length: 15 residues. CDR3 DNA: TGCAGCGTTGGTGGGACAGGGGGTTTGGGTGAAAAACTGTTTTTT. This translates into CSVGGTGGLGEKLFF.

This chain connects TRBV28 to TRBJ2-1; weak D call: TRBD1 (6 bases). CDR1 is MDHEN, CDR2 SYDVKM, per germline. The V end was cut by 7 bases, the J end by 6 bases, with 10 bases between. This CDR3 is 12 amino acids long. The CDR3, as DNA: TGTGCCAGCACCGACAGGCTCAATGAGCAGTTCTTC. Its protein product is CASTDRLNEQFF.

The V gene is TRBV6-5, the J gene TRBJ2-7; tentative D call: TRBD1 (5 bases). The CDR3 sequence is 16 residues long. The germline V gene encodes CDR1 MNHEY and CDR2 SVGAGI. Trimming pared 0 bases from V and 3 bases from J, leaving 15 bases between. The CDR3, as DNA: TGTGCCAGCAGTTACTCGATCGGGCCAGGGAACTACGAGCAGTACTTC. This translates into CASSYSIGPGNYEQYF.

The count of this clone is one. This chain links TRBV29-1 with TRBJ1-2, with TRBD1 matching over 10 bases. CDR1 is SQVTM and CDR2 is ANQGSEA in the germline V gene. The CDR3 covers 16 residues. Trimming removed 0 bases from V and 4 bases from J; junction bases left unmatched: 8. CDR3 DNA: TGCAGCGTTGAAGATCTGGGGACAGGGGCTGGCTATGGCTACACCTTC. Its translation is CSVEDLGTGAGYGYTF. Supplemented by reference TRBV29-1 and TRBJ1-2, the full variable domain reads SAVISQKPSRDICQRGTSLTIQCQVDSQVTMMFWYRQQPGQSLTLIATANQGSEATYESGFVIDKFPISRPNLTFSTLTVSNMSPEDSSIYLCSVEDLGTGAGYGYTFGSGTRLTVV.

The chain employs TRBV9 and TRBJ2-5, with TRBD2 identical over 11 bases. V was pared by 3 bases and J by 4 bases, with 5 bases of the junction left unmatched. CDR1 is SGDLS and CDR2 is YYNGEE in the germline V gene. The CDR3 is made up of 15 amino acids. The CDR3 here is CASSGVAGGGETQYF. The CDR3 DNA reads as TGTGCCAGCAGCGGGGTAGCGGGAGGGGGAGAGACCCAGTACTTC.

The CDR3 DNA sequence: TGTGCCAGCAGTTTAGGTCTAACAGGAAACTACGAGCAGTACTTC. Its translation: CASSLGLTGNYEQYF. The chain combines TRBV28 with TRBJ2-7, with D possibly TRBD1 on 5 matching bases. CDR1 MDHEN and CDR2 SYDVKM come from the germline V gene. The CDR3 is made up of 15 amino acids. V was cut by 2 bases and J by 3 bases, with 14 bases left in between.